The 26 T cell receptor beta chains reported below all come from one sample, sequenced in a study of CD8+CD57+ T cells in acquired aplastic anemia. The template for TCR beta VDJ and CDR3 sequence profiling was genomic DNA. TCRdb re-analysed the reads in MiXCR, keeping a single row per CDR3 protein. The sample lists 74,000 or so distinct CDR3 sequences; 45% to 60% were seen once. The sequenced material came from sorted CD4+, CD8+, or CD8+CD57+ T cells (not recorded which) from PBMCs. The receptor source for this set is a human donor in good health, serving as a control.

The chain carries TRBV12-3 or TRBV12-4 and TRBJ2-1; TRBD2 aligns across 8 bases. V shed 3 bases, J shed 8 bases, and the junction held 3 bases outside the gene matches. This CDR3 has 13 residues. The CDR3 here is CASSLAGGYEQFF. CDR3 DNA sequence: TGTGCCAGCAGTTTGGCGGGGGGCTATGAGCAGTTCTTC.

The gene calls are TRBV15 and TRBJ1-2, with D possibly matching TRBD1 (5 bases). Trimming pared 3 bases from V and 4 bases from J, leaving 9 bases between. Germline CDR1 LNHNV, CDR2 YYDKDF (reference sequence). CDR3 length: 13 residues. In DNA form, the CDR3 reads TGTGCCACCAGCAGCAGACAGTTCTATGGCTACACCTTC. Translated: CATSSRQFYGYTF.

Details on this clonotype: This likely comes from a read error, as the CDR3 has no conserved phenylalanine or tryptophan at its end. This chain's CDR3 is CASRAQGGGAEAFL. In DNA, the CDR3 is TGTGCCAGCAGAGCTCAAGGGGGAGGGGCTGAAGCTTTCCTT. The chain links TRBV28 to TRBJ1-1, with a tentative D call TRBD1 (6 bases). The CDR3 spans 14 residues. The germline V and J ends were trimmed by 6 bases and 6 bases, with 17 bases remaining between them. Germline CDR1 is MDHEN and CDR2 is SYDVKM.

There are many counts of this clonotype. The DNA for the CDR3 is TGCAGTGCTAGATCCGGGCCCCACTACGAGCAGTACTTC. Translation: CSARSGPHYEQYF. This chain joins TRBV20-1 and TRBJ2-7; D unresolved. The germline CDR1 and CDR2 sequences are DFQATT and SNEGSKA (reference sequence). Between the trimmed V and J ends, which lost 2 bases and 3 bases, there was a span of 11 bases. The CDR3 has 13 residues.

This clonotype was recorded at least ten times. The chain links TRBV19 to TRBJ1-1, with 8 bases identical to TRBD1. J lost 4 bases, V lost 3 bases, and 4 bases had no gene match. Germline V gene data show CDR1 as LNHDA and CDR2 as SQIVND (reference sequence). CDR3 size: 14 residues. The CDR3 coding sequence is TGTGCCAGTAGTATTCTCAGGGGGCCCACTGAAGCTTTCTTT. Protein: CASSILRGPTEAFF.

The CDR3 reads CASRLQGPETQYF. The CDR3 nucleotides read TGCGCCAGCAGATTACAGGGACCTGAGACCCAGTACTTC. The rearrangement joins TRBV10-2 to TRBJ2-5; D might be TRBD1 (6 bases). The germline V gene encodes CDR1 WSHSY and CDR2 SAAADI. V shed 6 bases and J shed 5 bases, with 13 bases lying between them. The CDR3 contains 13 residues.

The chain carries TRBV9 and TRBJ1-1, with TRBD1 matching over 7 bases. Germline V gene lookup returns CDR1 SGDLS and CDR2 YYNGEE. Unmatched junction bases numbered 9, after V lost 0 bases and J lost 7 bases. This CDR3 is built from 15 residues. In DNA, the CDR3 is TGTGCCAGCAGCGTAGTTTCGGAGGGGGCGGATGAAGCTTTCTTT. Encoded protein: CASSVVSEGADEAFF.

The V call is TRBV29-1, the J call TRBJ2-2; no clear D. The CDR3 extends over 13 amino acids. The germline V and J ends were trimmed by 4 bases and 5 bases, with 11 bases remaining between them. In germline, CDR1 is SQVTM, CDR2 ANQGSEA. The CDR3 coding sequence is TGCAGCGTTGTAGGGTTCGATACCGGGGAGCTGTTTTTT. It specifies CSVVGFDTGELFF.

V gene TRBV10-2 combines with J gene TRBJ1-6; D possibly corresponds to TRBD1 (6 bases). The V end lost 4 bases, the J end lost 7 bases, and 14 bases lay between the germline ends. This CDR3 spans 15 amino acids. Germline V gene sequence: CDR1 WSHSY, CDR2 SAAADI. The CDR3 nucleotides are TGCGCCAGCAGTGCCAGGTGGGGGACAAATTCACCCCTCCACTTT. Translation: CASSARWGTNSPLHF.

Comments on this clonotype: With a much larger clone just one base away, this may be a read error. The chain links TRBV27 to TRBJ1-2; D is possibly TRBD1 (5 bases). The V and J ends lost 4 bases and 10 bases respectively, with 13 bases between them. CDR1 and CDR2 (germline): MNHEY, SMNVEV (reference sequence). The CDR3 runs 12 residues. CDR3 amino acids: CASSSPGGDYTF. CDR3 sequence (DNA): TGTGCCAGCAGTTCCCCCGGGGGTGACTACACCTTC.

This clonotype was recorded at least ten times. CDR3 coding DNA: TGCGCCAGCAAAAGTAGCTTTGCCTACGAGCAGTACTTC. Translating gives CASKSSFAYEQYF. J is TRBJ2-7 and V is TRBV5-1; D remains ambiguous. Between the trimmed V and J ends, which lost 6 bases and 2 bases, there was a span of 12 bases. Germline assignment: CDR1 SGHRS and CDR2 YFSETQ. The length of the CDR3 is 13 residues. Looking up the rest from reference TRBV5-1 and TRBJ2-7 gives the full variable domain: KAGVTQTPRYLIKTRGQQVTLSCSPISGHRSVSWYQQTPGQGLQFLFEYFSETQRNKGNFPGRFSGRQFSNSRSEMNVSTLELGDSALYLCASKSSFAYEQYFGPGTRLTVT.

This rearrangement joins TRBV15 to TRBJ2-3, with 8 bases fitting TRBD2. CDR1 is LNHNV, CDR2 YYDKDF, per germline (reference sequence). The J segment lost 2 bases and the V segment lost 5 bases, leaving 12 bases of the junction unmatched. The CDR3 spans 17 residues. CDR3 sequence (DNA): TGTGCCACCAGCGCTGGGACTAGTAGCGGTACCACAGATACGCAGTATTTT. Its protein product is CATSAGTSSGTTDTQYF.

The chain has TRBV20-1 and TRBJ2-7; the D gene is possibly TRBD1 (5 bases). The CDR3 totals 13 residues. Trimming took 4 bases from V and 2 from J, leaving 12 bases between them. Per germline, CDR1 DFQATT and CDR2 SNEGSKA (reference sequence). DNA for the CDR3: TGCAGTGCTACCCATCGACAGACCTACGAGCAGTACTTC. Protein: CSATHRQTYEQYF.

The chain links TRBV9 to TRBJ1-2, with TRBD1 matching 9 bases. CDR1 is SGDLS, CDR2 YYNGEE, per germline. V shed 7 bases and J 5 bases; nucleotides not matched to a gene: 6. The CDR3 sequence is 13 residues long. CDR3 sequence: CASLGTGFYGYTF. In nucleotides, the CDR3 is TGTGCCAGCCTCGGGACAGGGTTTTATGGCTACACCTTC.

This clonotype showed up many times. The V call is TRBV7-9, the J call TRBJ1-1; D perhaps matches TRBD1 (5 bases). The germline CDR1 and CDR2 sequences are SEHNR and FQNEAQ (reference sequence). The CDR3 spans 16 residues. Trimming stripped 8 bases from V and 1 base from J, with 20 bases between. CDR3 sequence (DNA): TGTGCCAGCGCCTTAGTGCCCGGGACCGCGAACACTGAAGCTTTCTTT. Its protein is CASALVPGTANTEAFF.

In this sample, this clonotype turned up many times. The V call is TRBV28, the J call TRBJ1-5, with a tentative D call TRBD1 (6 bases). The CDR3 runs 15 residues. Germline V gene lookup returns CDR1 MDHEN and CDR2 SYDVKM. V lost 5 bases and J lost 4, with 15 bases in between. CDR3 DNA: TGTGCCAGCAGTCATAACGAGGGGGGAAATCAGCCCCAGCATTTT. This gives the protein CASSHNEGGNQPQHF.

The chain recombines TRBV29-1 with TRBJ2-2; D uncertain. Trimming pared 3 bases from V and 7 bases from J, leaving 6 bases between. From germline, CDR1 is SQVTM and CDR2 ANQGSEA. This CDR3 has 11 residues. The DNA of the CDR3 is TGCAGCGTTGAGATTTACGGGGAGCTGTTTTTT. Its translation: CSVEIYGELFF.

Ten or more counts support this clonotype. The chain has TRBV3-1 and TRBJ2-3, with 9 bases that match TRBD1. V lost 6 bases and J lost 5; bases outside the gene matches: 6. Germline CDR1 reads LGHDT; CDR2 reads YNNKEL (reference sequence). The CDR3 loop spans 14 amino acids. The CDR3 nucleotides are TGTGCCAGCAGTGAACAGGGGGCGATAGATACGCAGTATTTT. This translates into CASSEQGAIDTQYF.

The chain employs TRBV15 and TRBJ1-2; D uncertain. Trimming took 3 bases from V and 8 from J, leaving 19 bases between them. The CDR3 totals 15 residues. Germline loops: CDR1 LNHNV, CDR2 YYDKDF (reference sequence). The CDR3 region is CATSSRGPSYRGYTF. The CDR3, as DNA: TGTGCCACCAGCAGTCGAGGACCGTCATATCGGGGCTACACCTTC.

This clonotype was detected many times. CDR3 in DNA: TGCGCCAGCAGCTTTTTGGGGACCAACTATGGCTACACCTTC. It translates to CASSFLGTNYGYTF. V gene TRBV5-1 combines with J gene TRBJ1-2, with a weak D call TRBD1 (5 bases). The ends were cut back, 2 bases at V and 2 bases at J, with 10 bases in the middle. This CDR3 comprises 14 residues. CDR1 and CDR2 from the germline V gene are SGHRS and YFSETQ.

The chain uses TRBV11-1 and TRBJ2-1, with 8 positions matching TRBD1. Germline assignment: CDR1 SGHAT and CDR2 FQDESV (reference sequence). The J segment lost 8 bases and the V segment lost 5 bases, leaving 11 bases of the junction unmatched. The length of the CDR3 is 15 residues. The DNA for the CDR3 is TGTGCCAGCAGCCCGCCGGGACAGGTCACGGATGAGCAGTTCTTC. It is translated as CASSPPGQVTDEQFF.

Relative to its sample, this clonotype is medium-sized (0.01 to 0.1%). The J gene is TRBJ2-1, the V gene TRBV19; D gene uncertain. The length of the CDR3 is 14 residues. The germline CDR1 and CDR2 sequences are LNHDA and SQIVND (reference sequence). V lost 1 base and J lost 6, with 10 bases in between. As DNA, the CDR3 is TGTGCCAGTAGTATAGCGGCCCTCAGCAATGAGCAGTTCTTC. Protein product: CASSIAALSNEQFF.

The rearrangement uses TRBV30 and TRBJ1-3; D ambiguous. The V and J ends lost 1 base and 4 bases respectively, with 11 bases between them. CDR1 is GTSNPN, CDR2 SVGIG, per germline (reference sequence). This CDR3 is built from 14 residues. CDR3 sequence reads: CAWSGTEAGNTIYF. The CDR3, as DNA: TGTGCCTGGAGTGGGACGGAGGCCGGAAACACCATATATTTT.

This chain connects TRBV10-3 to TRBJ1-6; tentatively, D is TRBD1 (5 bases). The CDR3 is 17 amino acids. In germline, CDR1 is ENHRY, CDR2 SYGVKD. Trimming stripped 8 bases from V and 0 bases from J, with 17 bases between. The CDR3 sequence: CAIGNLQESSYNSPLHF. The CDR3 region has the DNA TGTGCCATCGGCAACCTACAGGAGAGCTCCTATAATTCACCCCTCCACTTT.

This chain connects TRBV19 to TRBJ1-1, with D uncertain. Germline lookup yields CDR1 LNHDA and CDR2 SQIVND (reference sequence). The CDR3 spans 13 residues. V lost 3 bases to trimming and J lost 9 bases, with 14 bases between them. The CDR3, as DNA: TGTGCCAGTAGTATGGGGTCTTTGACTCAAGCTTTCTTT. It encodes CASSMGSLTQAFF.

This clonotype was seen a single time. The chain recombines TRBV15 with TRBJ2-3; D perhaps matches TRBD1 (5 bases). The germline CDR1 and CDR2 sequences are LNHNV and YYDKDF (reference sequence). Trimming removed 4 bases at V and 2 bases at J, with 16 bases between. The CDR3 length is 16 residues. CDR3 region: CATSTGPRGVTDTQYF. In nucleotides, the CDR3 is TGTGCCACCAGCACGGGCCCTAGGGGCGTCACAGATACGCAGTATTTT.